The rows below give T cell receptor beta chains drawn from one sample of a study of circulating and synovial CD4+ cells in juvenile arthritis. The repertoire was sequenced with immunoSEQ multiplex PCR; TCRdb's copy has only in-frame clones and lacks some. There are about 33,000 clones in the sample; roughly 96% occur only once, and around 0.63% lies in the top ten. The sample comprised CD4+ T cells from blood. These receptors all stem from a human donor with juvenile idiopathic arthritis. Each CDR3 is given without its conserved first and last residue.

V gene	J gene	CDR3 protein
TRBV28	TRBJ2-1	ASSLRENQF
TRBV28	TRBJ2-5	ASSTGGRETQY
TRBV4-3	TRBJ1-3	ASSQDQGKAGNTIY
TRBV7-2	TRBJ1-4	ASSRDSSNEKLF
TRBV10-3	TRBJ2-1	AIRGTSGRDSYNEQF
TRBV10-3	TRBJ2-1	AISVGPQGGEQF
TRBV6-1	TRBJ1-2	ASRVGQGANYGYT
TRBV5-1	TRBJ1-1	ASSPLRGGTEAF
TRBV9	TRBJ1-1	ASSVGMGSEAF
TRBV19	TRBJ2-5	ASTRGQGITQY
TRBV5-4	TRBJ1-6	ASTSGGDSPLH
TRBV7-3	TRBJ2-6	ASSTTGFTGANVLT
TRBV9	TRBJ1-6	ASRRGTNSPLH
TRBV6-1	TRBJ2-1	ASSVDKKSGNEQF
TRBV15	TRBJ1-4	ATSKSGDGNEKLF
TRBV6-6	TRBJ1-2	ASSYSPEGYGYT
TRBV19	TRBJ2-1	ASSTGQGRSYNEQF
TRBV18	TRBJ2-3	ASSHSLATSTDTQY
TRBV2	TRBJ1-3	ASRSPGARGNTIY
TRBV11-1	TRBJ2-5	ASSLLGGPETQY
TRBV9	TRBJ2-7	ASSVGGSSYEQY
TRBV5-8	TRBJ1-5	ASSLGQNSNQPQH
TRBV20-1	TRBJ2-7	SARASGEQY
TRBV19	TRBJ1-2	ASSTDRGAGGYT